The 23 T cell receptor beta chains reported below all come from one sample, sequenced in a study of T cell repertoires in cytomegalovirus infection (dated by TCRdb to about 2019). The sequencing machine was an Illumina HiSeq 1500. Through fastp at Q25 and MiXCR, TCRdb rebuilt clones from the public reads, retaining in-frame beta chains. Merged by CDR3 protein, the rows form single entries marked with the most common genes and DNA. This sample comprises around 85,000 distinct CDR3 sequences, approximately 43% of them detected only once. The ten top clones hold approximately 93% of the sample. These receptors have no identified antigens. Reading the label with the study, this specimen's treatment or condition is: in vitro stimulation with specific CMV peptide epitopes to enrich CMV-specific T cells. This sample comprised CD8+ T cells from cultured PBMCs, obtained from culture after CMV antigen stimulation. The receptors come from a human donor in good health (CMV status not recorded). Some clones in this sample may be carry-over from other donors' samples.

This chain links TRBV7-2 with TRBJ2-3, with TRBD2 matching over 10 bases. CDR1 and CDR2 (germline): SGHTA, FQGNSA. The CDR3 has 16 amino acids. With 3 bases clipped from V and 1 base from J, the junction kept 4 bases outside the gene matches. In DNA, the CDR3 is TGTGCCAGCAGCTTGATAGCGGGGGGCGGCACAGATACGCAGTATTTT. This encodes CASSLIAGGGTDTQYF. The whole variable domain, remainder taken from reference TRBV7-2 and TRBJ2-3, is GAGVSQSPSNKVTEKGKDVELRCDPISGHTALYWYRQSLGQGLEFLIYFQGNSAPDKSGLPSDRFSAERTGGSVSTLTIQRTQQEDSAVYLCASSLIAGGGTDTQYFGPGTRLTVL.

This chain joins TRBV4-1 and TRBJ2-7, with no clear D. Germline V gives CDR1 MGHRA, CDR2 YSYEKL. The CDR3 has 14 residues. Trimming stripped 1 base from V and 6 bases from J, with 13 bases between. This CDR3 is CASSQVWFSPEQYF. For the CDR3, the DNA is TGCGCCAGCAGCCAAGTGTGGTTCTCTCCCGAGCAGTACTTC.

The V call is TRBV4-1, the J call TRBJ2-3; 11 bases are a match to TRBD2. The CDR3 is 18 residues long. V shed 0 bases, J shed 2 bases, and the junction held 7 bases outside the gene matches. From germline, CDR1 is MGHRA and CDR2 YSYEKL. In nucleotides, the CDR3 is TGCGCCAGCAGCCAAGATAGGGGGACTAGCGGCTACACAGATACGCAGTATTTT. Amino acids: CASSQDRGTSGYTDTQYF.

A single count supports this clonotype. The chain combines TRBV4-2 with TRBJ2-3; D is unclear. Germline V gene sequence: CDR1 LGHNA, CDR2 YNFKEQ. This CDR3 contains 15 residues. V was trimmed by 1 base and J by 4 bases, leaving 12 bases between them. This CDR3 is CASSQVVTPPDTQYF. The CDR3 coding sequence is TGTGCCAGCAGCCAAGTTGTTACACCCCCAGATACGCAGTATTTT.

V usage is TRBV27 and J usage is TRBJ1-5; TRBD1 might be the D (5 bases). CDR1 is MNHEY and CDR2 is SMNVEV in the germline V gene (reference sequence). With 5 bases removed from V and 7 bases from J, the gap between germline ends came to 15 bases. The length of the CDR3 is 14 residues. The CDR3 coding sequence is TGTGCCAGCAGTCGGTCCCGGGGCGCCCAGCCCCAGCATTTT. It encodes CASSRSRGAQPQHF.

This clonotype has a count of ten or more. The V call is TRBV7-6, the J call TRBJ2-6, with D tentatively TRBD2 (5 bases). V gave up 6 bases and J gave up 2 bases, with 17 bases separating them. The germline V gene encodes CDR1 SGHVS and CDR2 FNYEAQ. CDR3 size: 17 residues. CDR3: CASSPFGRGAGANVLTF. The CDR3 region has the DNA TGTGCCAGCAGTCCATTTGGCCGGGGAGCTGGGGCCAACGTCCTGACTTTC.

The chain is built from TRBV5-6 and TRBJ1-2; D call uncertain. CDR3 length equals 16 residues. Per the germline V gene, CDR1 is SGHDT and CDR2 is YYEEEE. The V and J ends lost 0 bases and 3 bases respectively, with 15 bases between them. DNA for the CDR3: TGTGCCAGCAGCTTGGATAGGACCCGAATGGACTATGGCTACACCTTC. This sequence encodes CASSLDRTRMDYGYTF.

This clonotype was seen more than once but under ten times. The J gene is TRBJ2-5, the V gene TRBV7-9; D might be TRBD1 (6 bases). This CDR3 is built from 16 residues. Trimming removed 5 bases from V and 4 bases from J, with 20 bases in between. Germline CDR1 and CDR2: SEHNR and FQNEAQ (reference sequence). The CDR3 reads CASSRRKGGVAETQYF. In nucleotides, the CDR3 is TGTGCCAGCAGCCGAAGGAAAGGGGGAGTTGCAGAGACCCAGTACTTC.

This chain uses TRBV5-4 with TRBJ2-7; D is tentatively TRBD1 or TRBD2 (5 bases each). The germline CDR1 and CDR2 sequences are SGHNT and YYREEE (reference sequence). With 2 bases removed from V and 5 bases from J, the gap between germline ends came to 17 bases. This CDR3 has 15 amino acids. As DNA, the CDR3 is TGTGCCAGCAGCTTAGGCGCCCGGGGCGTCGACGAGCAGTACTTC. Its protein product is CASSLGARGVDEQYF.

The chain carries TRBV11-2 and TRBJ2-1; D possibly corresponds to TRBD1 (6 bases). This CDR3 has 15 residues. The germline V gene encodes CDR1 SGHAT and CDR2 FQNNGV. V lost 4 bases and J lost 7, with 17 bases in between. CDR3 nucleotides: TGTGCCAGCAGCTCCCCGGGACAAATTTCTAATGAGCAGTTCTTC. Protein: CASSSPGQISNEQFF.

The CDR3 DNA is TGTGCCAGCAGCCTCGGACGGGATTCACCCCTCCACTTT. It yields the protein CASSLGRDSPLHF. The genes are TRBV4-2 and TRBJ1-6; D remains unclear. CDR1 is LGHNA and CDR2 is YNFKEQ in the germline V gene. The CDR3 loop spans 13 amino acids. V lost 4 bases and J 8 bases, leaving 9 bases between the germline ends.

This clonotype was picked up a small number of times. This rearrangement joins TRBV7-9 to TRBJ2-7, with D hard to call. The length of the CDR3 is 12 residues. V gave up 5 bases and J gave up 4 bases, with 9 bases separating them. The germline V gene has CDR1 SEHNR and CDR2 FQNEAQ (reference sequence). The CDR3 nucleotides read TGTGCCAGCAGCCCAAGACAATACGAGCAGTACTTC. It is translated as CASSPRQYEQYF.

The chain links TRBV20-1 to TRBJ2-3, with D tentatively TRBD1 (6 bases). Germline-derived CDR1 and CDR2 are DFQATT and SNEGSKA (reference sequence). CDR3 size: 17 residues. Trimming took off 3 bases at V and 0 bases at J, with 19 bases between the two ends. The CDR3, as DNA: TGCAGTGCTAGTGCCCGCCGGGACACACATAGCACAGATACGCAGTATTTT. Protein product: CSASARRDTHSTDTQYF.

This clonotype appeared a few times. The V call is TRBV7-2, the J call TRBJ2-7, with 7 positions matching TRBD1. This CDR3 is 16 amino acids long. Trimming removed 5 bases from V and 3 bases from J; junction bases left unmatched: 13. CDR1 SGHTA and CDR2 FQGNSA come from the germline V gene. The CDR3 DNA follows: TGTGCCAGCAGCACCGTCCCCGGGACAGCCATCTACGAGCAGTACTTC. Its translation is CASSTVPGTAIYEQYF.

The table lists this clonotype with a few counts. V gene TRBV27 combines with J gene TRBJ2-7; 9 bases map to TRBD1. The germline V gene has CDR1 MNHEY and CDR2 SMNVEV (reference sequence). The CDR3 sequence is 13 residues long. V dropped 8 bases and J dropped 6; count of bases not matched to a gene: 8. The CDR3 protein is CASRTGEIGEQYF. The DNA of the CDR3 is TGTGCCAGCCGGACAGGGGAAATAGGCGAGCAGTACTTC.

The chain combines TRBV12-3 or TRBV12-4 with TRBJ2-3, with D perhaps TRBD2 (6 bases). Trimming stripped 6 bases from V and 0 bases from J, with 10 bases between. This CDR3 has 14 residues. The CDR3 protein is CASRRLVSTDTQYF. The CDR3 bases are TGTGCCAGCAGACGACTAGTTAGCACAGATACGCAGTATTTT.

This clonotype was recorded a few times. The chain carries TRBV11-2 and TRBJ2-7; D perhaps matches TRBD2 (6 bases). The germline V and J ends were trimmed by 7 bases and 0 bases, with 13 bases remaining between them. Germline CDR1 is SGHAT and CDR2 is FQNNGV. The CDR3 sequence is 14 residues long. The CDR3 bases are TGTGCCAGCACCCATAGGGACTCCTCCTACGAGCAGTACTTC. Protein product: CASTHRDSSYEQYF.

The V gene is TRBV6-2 or TRBV6-3, the J gene TRBJ1-6; D is undetermined. The germline V and J ends were trimmed by 4 bases and 0 bases, with 16 bases remaining between them. The length of the CDR3 is 18 residues. Germline lookup yields CDR1 MNHEY and CDR2 SVGEGT. The CDR3 sequence is CASSFTRATGSYNSPLHF. As DNA, the CDR3 is TGTGCCAGCAGTTTCACACGGGCCACGGGCTCCTATAATTCACCCCTCCACTTT.

CDR3 amino acids: CASSSEQGASDEQYF. In DNA, the CDR3 is TGTGCCAGCAGCTCGGAACAGGGGGCTTCGGACGAGCAGTACTTC. This chain uses TRBV7-4 with TRBJ2-7; 9 nucleotides match TRBD1. The germline V gene has CDR1 SGHVT and CDR2 SQSDAQ. Trimming at V came to 4 bases and at J to 5 bases, leaving 9 bases not matched to a gene. There are 15 residues in the CDR3.

This clonotype turned up a few times. V usage is TRBV27 and J usage is TRBJ2-3; 7 bases match TRBD2. Losses at the gene ends were 2 bases for V and 4 bases for J; bases not matched to a gene: 6. The germline CDR1 and CDR2 sequences are MNHEY and SMNVEV (reference sequence). This CDR3 region has 15 residues. Here the CDR3 reads CASSLNGGGADTQYF. The CDR3 coding sequence is TGTGCCAGCAGTTTAAACGGGGGAGGGGCAGATACGCAGTATTTT.

The chain combines TRBV19 with TRBJ2-7; 8 bases line up with TRBD2. Unmatched junction bases numbered 7, after V lost 6 bases and J lost 3 bases. CDR1 and CDR2 from the germline V gene are LNHDA and SQIVND (reference sequence). There are 14 residues in the CDR3. CDR3 bases: TGTGCCAGTAGCCCAGCCGGGACTAGCTACGAGCAGTACTTC. Amino acids: CASSPAGTSYEQYF.

The chain employs TRBV7-8 and TRBJ2-3; D may be TRBD1 (6 bases). CDR3 length: 16 amino acids. The V and J ends lost 5 bases and 3 bases respectively, with 18 bases between them. Germline V gives CDR1 SGHVS, CDR2 FQNEAQ. The CDR3 DNA sequence: TGTGCCAGCAGCATACCAACAGGGTATGGGACAGATACGCAGTATTTT. It encodes CASSIPTGYGTDTQYF. Based on the CDR3 plus reference TRBV7-8 and TRBJ2-3, the full variable domain is GAGVSQSPRYKVAKRGQDVALRCDPISGHVSLFWYQQALGQGPEFLTYFQNEAQLDKSGLPSDRFFAERPEGSVSTLKIQRTQQEDSAVYLCASSIPTGYGTDTQYFGPGTRLTVL.

The chain links TRBV25-1 to TRBJ1-3, with D uncertain. Germline V CDR1 and CDR2: MGHDK, SYGVNS. Trimming pared 5 bases from V and 9 bases from J, leaving 11 bases between. The CDR3 extends over 12 amino acids. CDR3 in DNA: TGTGCCAGCAGTTGGGGAGAGGGCACCATATATTTT. This sequence encodes CASSWGEGTIYF.